This T cell receptor (beta chain) is drawn from a study of molecular identifiers for immune sequencing clone quantification. Across the study: In replicates, the authors split RNA from approximately 20,000 or 100,000 naive CD8 cells five ways and sequenced four. Whole-study findings and limits: Jurkat TCR RNA that was spiked in from one cell was reportedly detectable among one million naive cells. Among effectors, clones above 20 RNA copies held over 98% of molecules; among naive cells, under 1%.

The length of the CDR3 is 14 residues. V was cut by 0 bases and J by 2 bases, with 8 bases left in between. CDR1 is MGHRA and CDR2 is YSYEKL in the germline V gene. Based on a CD8+CD4-CCR7+CD45RA+ profile, naive CD8 T cells were sorted. TCRdb itself ran the PCR reads through MiXCR, one entry per CDR3 protein. The sample contains 40,000 to 65,000 distinct CDR3 sequences, roughly a third of which appear only once. This clonotype has ten or more counts. Its antigen is currently unknown. The rearrangement uses TRBV4-1 and TRBJ2-7; D might be TRBD2 (5 bases). This TCR was recovered from a human donor in good health. Some libraries in this study had Jurkat cell RNA spiked in. What was sequenced was naive CD8+ T cells from blood, with Jurkat cell RNA spiked in. Subset here: FACS-sorted CD8+CD4-CCR7+CD45RA+ naive T cells. CDR3 nucleotide sequence: TGCGCCAGCAGCCAAGATGAGGGTCCCTACGAGCAGTACTTC. This sequence encodes CASSQDEGPYEQYF.